The present T cell receptor beta chain was sequenced within a study of blood T cells in healthy people across ages. Worth noting for this clonotype: Antigen unknown.

Primers used in a second PCR of about 6 to 12 cycles were a sample-barcoded 5' primer and a J-beta primer mix. Each cDNA was tagged by a template-switch adaptor containing 12 random nucleotides. TCRdb recomputed calls from the 5' RACE reads with MiXCR, one row per CDR3 protein. The sample contains roughly 2 million distinct CDR3 sequences, about 49% of which appear only once. General study points: Roughly linear age-related decline in beta diversity appeared, significant by age 40.

The V and J ends lost 3 bases and 1 base respectively, with 10 bases between them. This CDR3 has 15 residues. Germline assignment: CDR1 MNHEY and CDR2 SMNVEV (reference sequence). The TCR comes from a woman aged 40 to 55 in good health. The genes are TRBV27 and TRBJ1-5; TRBD1 might be the D (5 bases). Sequenced material: blood. CDR3 protein: CASSLLGLSNQPQHF. CDR3 bases: TGTGCCAGCAGTTTGCTGGGGCTAAGCAATCAGCCCCAGCATTTT.